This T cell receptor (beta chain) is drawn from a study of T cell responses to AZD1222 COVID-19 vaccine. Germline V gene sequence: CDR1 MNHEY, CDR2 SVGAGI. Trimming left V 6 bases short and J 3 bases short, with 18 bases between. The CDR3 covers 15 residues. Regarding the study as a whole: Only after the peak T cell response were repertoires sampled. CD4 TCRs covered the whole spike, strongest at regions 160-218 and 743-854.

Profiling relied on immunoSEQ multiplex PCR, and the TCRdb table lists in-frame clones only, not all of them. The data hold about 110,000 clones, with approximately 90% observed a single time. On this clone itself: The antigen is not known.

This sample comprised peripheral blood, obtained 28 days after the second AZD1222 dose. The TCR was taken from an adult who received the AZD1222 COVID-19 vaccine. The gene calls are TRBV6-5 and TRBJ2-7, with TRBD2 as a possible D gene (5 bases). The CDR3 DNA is TGTGCCAGCAGGGTATTTCGGGGAGAACTCTACGAGCAGTACTTC. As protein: CASRVFRGELYEQYF.